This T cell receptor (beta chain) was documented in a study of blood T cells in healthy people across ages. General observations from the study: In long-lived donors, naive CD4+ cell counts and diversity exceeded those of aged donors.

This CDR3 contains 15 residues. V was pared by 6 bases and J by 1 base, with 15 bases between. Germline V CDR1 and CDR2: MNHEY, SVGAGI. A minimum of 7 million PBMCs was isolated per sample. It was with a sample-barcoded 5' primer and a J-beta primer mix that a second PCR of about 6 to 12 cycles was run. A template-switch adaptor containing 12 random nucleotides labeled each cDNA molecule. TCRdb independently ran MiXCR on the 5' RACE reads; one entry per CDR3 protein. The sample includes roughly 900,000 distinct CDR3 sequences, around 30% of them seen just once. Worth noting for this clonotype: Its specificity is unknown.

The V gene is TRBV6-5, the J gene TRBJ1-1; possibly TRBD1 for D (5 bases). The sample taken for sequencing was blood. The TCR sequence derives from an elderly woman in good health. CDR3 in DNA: TGTGCCAGCAGCCAGTTCCGGGACGCGAACACTGAAGCTTTCTTT. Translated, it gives CASSQFRDANTEAFF.